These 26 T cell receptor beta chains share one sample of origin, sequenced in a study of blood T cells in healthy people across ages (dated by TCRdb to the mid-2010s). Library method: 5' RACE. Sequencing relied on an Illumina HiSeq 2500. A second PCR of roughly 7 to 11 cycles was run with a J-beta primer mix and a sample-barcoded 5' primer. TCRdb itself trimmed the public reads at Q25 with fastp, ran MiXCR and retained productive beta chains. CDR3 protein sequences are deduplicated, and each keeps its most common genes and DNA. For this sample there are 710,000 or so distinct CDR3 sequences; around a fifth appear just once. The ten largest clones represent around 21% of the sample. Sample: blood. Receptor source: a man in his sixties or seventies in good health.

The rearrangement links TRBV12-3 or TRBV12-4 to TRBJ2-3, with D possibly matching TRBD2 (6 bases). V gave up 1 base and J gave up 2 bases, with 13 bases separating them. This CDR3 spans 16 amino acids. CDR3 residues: CASSLGDWGITDTQYF. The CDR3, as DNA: TGTGCCAGCAGTTTAGGGGACTGGGGAATCACAGATACGCAGTATTTT.

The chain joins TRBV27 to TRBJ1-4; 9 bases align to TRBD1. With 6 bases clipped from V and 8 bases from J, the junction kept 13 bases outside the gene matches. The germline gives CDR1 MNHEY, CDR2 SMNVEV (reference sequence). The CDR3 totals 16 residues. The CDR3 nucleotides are TGTGCCAGCAGAAGAACCGCCGGGACAGGGAGCGAAAAACTGTTTTTT. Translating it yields CASRRTAGTGSEKLFF.

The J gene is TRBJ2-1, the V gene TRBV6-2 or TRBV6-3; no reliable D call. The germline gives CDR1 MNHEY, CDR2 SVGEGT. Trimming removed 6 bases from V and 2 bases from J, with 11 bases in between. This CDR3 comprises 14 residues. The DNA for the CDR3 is TGTGCCAGCAGGGACCAAGGGCCCTACAATGAGCAGTTCTTC. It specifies CASRDQGPYNEQFF.

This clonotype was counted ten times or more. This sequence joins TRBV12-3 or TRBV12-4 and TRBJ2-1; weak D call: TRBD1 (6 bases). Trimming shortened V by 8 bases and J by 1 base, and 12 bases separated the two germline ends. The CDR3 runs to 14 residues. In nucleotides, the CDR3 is TGTGCCAGCCTACAGGGTGGATCCTACAATGAGCAGTTCTTC. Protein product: CASLQGGSYNEQFF.

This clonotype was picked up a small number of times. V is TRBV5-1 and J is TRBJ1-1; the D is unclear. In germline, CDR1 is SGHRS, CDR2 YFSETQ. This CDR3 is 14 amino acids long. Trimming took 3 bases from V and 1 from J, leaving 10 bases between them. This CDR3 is CASSSLIENTEAFF. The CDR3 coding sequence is TGCGCCAGCAGCTCGCTTATAGAGAACACTGAAGCTTTCTTT.

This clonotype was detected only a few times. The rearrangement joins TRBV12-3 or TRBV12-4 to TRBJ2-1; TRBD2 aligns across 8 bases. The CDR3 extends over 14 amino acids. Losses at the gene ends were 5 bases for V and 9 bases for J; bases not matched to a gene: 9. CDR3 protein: CASSMALAGVEQFF. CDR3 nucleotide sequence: TGTGCCAGCAGTATGGCCCTAGCGGGTGTTGAGCAGTTCTTC.

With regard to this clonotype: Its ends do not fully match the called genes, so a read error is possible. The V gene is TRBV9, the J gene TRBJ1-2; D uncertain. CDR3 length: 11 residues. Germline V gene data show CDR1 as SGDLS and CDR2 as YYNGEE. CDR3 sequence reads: CASSVGGQVNF. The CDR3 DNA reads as TGTGCCAGCAGCGTAGGTGGGCAGGTGAACTTC.

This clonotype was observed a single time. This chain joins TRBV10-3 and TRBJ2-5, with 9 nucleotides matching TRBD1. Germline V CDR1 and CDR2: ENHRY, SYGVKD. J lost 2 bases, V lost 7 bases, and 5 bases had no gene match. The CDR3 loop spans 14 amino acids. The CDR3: CAIKLGQGQETQYF. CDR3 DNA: TGTGCCATCAAGTTAGGACAGGGGCAAGAGACCCAGTACTTC.

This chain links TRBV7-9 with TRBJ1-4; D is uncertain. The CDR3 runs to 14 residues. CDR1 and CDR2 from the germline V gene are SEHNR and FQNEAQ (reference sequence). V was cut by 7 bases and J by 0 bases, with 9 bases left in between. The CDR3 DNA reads TGTGCCAGCACTAGACAAGCAACTAATGAAAAACTGTTTTTT. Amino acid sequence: CASTRQATNEKLFF.

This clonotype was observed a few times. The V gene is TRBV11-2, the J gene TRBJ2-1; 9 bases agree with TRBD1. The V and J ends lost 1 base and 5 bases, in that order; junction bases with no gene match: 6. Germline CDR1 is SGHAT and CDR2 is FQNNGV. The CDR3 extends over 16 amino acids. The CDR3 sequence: CASSLVFGTGNNEQFF. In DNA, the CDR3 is TGTGCCAGCAGCTTAGTATTTGGGACAGGGAACAATGAGCAGTTCTTC.

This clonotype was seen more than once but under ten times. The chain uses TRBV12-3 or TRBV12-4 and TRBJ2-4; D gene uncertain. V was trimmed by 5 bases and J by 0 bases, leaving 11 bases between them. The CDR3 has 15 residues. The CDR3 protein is CASSKTNVAKNIQYF. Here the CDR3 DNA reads TGTGCCAGCAGTAAGACCAACGTAGCCAAAAACATTCAGTACTTC.

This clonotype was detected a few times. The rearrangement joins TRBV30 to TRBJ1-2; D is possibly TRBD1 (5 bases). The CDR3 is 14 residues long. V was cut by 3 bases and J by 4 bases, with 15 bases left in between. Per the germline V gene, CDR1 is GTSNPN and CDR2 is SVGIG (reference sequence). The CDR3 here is CAWSPGRTTYGYTF. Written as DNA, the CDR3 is TGTGCCTGGAGCCCGGGACGCACAACCTATGGCTACACCTTC. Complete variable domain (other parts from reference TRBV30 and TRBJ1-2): SQTIHQWPATLVQPVGSPLSLECTVEGTSNPNLYWYRQAAGRGLQLLFYSVGIGQISSEVPQNLSASRPQDRQFILSSKKLLLSDSGFYLCAWSPGRTTYGYTFGSGTRLTVV.

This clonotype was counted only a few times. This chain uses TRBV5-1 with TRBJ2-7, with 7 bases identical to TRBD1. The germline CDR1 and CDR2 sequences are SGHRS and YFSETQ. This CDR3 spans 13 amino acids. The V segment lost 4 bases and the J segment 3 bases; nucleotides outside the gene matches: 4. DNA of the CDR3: TGCGCCAGCAGCCATGGACAGGACTACGAGCAGTACTTC. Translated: CASSHGQDYEQYF. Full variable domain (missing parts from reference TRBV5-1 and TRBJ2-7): KAGVTQTPRYLIKTRGQQVTLSCSPISGHRSVSWYQQTPGQGLQFLFEYFSETQRNKGNFPGRFSGRQFSNSRSEMNVSTLELGDSALYLCASSHGQDYEQYFGPGTRLTVT.

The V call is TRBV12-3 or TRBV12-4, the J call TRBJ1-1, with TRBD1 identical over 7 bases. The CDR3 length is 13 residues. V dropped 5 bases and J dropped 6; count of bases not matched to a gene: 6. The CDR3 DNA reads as TGTGCCAGCAGTAGCTACAGGGGCGCTGAAGCTTTCTTT. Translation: CASSSYRGAEAFF.

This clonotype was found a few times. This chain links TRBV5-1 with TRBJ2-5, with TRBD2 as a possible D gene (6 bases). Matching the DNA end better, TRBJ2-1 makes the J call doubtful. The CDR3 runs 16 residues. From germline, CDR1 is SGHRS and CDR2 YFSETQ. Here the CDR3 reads CASSLAGSHFYNEQFF. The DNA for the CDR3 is TGCGCCAGCAGCTTGGCCGGGAGCCACTTCTACAATGAGCAGTTCTTC.

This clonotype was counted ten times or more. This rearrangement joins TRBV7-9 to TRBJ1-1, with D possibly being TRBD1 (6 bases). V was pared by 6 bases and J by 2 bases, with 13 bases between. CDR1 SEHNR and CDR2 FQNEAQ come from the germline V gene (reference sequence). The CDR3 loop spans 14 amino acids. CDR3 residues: CASSLRGSNTEAFF. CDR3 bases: TGTGCCAGCAGTTTGAGGGGGAGTAACACTGAAGCTTTCTTT.

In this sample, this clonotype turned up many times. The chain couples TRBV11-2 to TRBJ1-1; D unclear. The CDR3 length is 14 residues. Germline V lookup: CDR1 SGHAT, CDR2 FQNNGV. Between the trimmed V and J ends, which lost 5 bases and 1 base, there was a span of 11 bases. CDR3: CASSPLFGNTEAFF. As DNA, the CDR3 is TGTGCCAGCAGCCCACTCTTCGGGAACACTGAAGCTTTCTTT.

The DNA of the CDR3 is TGTGCCAGCACCCGGCCGGGGGAAGATACGCAGTATTTT. It codes for CASTRPGEDTQYF. The J gene is TRBJ2-3, the V gene TRBV7-2, with a possible D match to TRBD2 (6 bases). Looked up from germline, CDR1 is SGHTA and CDR2 is FQGNSA. The V gene lost 7 bases and the J gene lost 5 bases, with 13 bases spanning the gap. The CDR3 totals 13 residues.

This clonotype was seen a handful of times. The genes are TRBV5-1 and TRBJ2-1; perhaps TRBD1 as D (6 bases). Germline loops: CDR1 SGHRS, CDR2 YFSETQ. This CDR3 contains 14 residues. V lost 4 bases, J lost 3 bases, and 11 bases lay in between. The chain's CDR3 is CASSNRVNYNEQFF. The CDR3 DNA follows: TGCGCCAGCAGCAACAGGGTTAACTACAATGAGCAGTTCTTC. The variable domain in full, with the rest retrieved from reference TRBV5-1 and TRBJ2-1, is KAGVTQTPRYLIKTRGQQVTLSCSPISGHRSVSWYQQTPGQGLQFLFEYFSETQRNKGNFPGRFSGRQFSNSRSEMNVSTLELGDSALYLCASSNRVNYNEQFFGPGTRLTVL.

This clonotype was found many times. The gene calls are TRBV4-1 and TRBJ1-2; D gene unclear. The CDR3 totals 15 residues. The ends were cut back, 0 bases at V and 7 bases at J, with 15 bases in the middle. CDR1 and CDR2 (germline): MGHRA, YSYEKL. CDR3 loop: CASSQDPGRLAGYTF. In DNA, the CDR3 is TGCGCCAGCAGCCAAGATCCGGGCAGGTTGGCTGGCTACACCTTC.

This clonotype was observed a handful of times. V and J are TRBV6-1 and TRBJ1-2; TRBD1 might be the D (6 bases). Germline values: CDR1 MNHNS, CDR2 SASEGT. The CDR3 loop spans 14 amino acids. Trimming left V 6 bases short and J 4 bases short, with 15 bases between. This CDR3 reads CASRTVRDTYGYTF. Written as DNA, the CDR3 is TGTGCCAGCAGGACAGTGCGGGACACCTATGGCTACACCTTC.

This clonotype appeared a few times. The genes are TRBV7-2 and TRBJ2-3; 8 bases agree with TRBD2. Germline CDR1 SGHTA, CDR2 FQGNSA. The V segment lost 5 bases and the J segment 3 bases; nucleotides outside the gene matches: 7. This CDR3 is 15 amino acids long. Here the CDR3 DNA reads TGTGCCAGCAGCGATCGGAGACTAGCGACAGATACGCAGTATTTT. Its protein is CASSDRRLATDTQYF. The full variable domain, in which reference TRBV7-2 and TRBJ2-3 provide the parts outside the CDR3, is GAGVSQSPSNKVTEKGKDVELRCDPISGHTALYWYRQSLGQGLEFLIYFQGNSAPDKSGLPSDRFSAERTGGSVSTLTIQRTQQEDSAVYLCASSDRRLATDTQYFGPGTRLTVL.

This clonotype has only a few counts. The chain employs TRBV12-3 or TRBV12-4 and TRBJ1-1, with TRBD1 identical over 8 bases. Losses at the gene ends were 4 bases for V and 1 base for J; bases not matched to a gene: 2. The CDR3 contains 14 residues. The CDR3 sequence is CASSWTGRNTEAFF. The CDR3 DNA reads TGTGCCAGCAGTTGGACAGGGAGGAACACTGAAGCTTTCTTT.

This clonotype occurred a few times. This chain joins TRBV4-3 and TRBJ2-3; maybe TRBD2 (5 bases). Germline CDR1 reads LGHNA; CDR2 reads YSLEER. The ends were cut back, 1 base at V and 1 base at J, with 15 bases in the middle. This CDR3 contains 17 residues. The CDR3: CASSQAGSARGTDTQYF. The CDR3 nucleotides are TGCGCCAGCAGCCAAGCGGGGAGCGCGAGGGGCACAGATACGCAGTATTTT.

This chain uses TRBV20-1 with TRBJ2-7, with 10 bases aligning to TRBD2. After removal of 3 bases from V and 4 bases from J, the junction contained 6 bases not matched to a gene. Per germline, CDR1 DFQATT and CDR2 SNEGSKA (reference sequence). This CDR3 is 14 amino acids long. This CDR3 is CSASSGRLSYEQYF. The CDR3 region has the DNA TGCAGTGCTAGTAGCGGGAGGCTGTCTTACGAGCAGTACTTC.

As DNA, the CDR3 is TGTGCCAGCAGCTTACAGAGGGGGAATCAAGAGACCCAGTACTTC. This sequence encodes CASSLQRGNQETQYF. The chain couples TRBV11-2 to TRBJ2-5; D is possibly TRBD1 (6 bases). The CDR3 runs 15 residues. Per germline, CDR1 SGHAT and CDR2 FQNNGV. The V gene lost 2 bases and the J gene lost 2 bases, with 12 bases spanning the gap.